Shown below are 8 T cell receptor beta chains from a single sample sequenced in a study of CD8 T cells in ankylosing spondylitis. TCRdb ran MiXCR on the 5' RACE reads and lists one entry per CDR3 protein. The data show 200,000 to 300,000 distinct CDR3 sequences, about 10% seen once. What was sequenced was blood, either unsorted or a sorted T cell fraction (not recorded which). These receptors were obtained from a male donor with ankylosing spondylitis or in good health (not recorded which).

This clonotype was recorded many times. The V gene is TRBV12-3 or TRBV12-4, the J gene TRBJ2-7; TRBD2 is a possible D gene (5 bases). There are 16 residues in the CDR3. Trimming left V 2 bases short and J 2 bases short, with 16 bases between. The CDR3 nucleotides read TGTGCCAGCAGTTTATACTTTGGCCCGGGAACCTACGAGCAGTACTTC. It codes for CASSLYFGPGTYEQYF.

This clonotype came up a few times. The rearrangement joins TRBV4-2 to TRBJ2-5; 8 bases line up with TRBD2. The CDR3 is made up of 17 amino acids. V was pared by 4 bases and J by 2 bases, with 12 bases of the junction left unmatched. The germline V gene encodes CDR1 LGHNA and CDR2 YNFKEQ. CDR3 DNA sequence: TGTGCCAGCAGCCTCCAAGGACTAGCCGGAGCGCAAGAGACCCAGTACTTC. This gives the protein CASSLQGLAGAQETQYF.

The V gene is TRBV3-1, the J gene TRBJ2-2; D possibly corresponds to TRBD2 (5 bases). Per germline, CDR1 LGHDT and CDR2 YNNKEL (reference sequence). The CDR3 spans 12 residues. V was pared by 6 bases and J by 7 bases, with 9 bases between. This CDR3 is CASSRGFGELFF. CDR3 DNA: TGTGCCAGCAGTCGGGGATTCGGGGAGCTGTTTTTT.

The rearrangement uses TRBV6-1 and TRBJ2-2; TRBD2 might be the D (6 bases). With 4 bases removed from V and 6 bases from J, the gap between germline ends came to 12 bases. The CDR3 runs to 14 residues. From germline, CDR1 is MNHNS and CDR2 SASEGT. The DNA for the CDR3 is TGTGCCAGCAGTGCCGACGGGGAGGCCGGGGAGCTGTTTTTT. It encodes CASSADGEAGELFF.

This clonotype was seen ten or more times. The chain uses TRBV3-1 and TRBJ2-5; D possibly uses TRBD1 or TRBD2 (6 bases each). Per germline, CDR1 LGHDT and CDR2 YNNKEL (reference sequence). This CDR3 has 15 residues. Between the trimmed V and J ends, which lost 5 bases and 1 base, there was a span of 14 bases. The CDR3 DNA follows: TGTGCCAGCAGCGGGGGGCGGTCGGGCCAAGAGACCCAGTACTTC. Translated: CASSGGRSGQETQYF.

This clonotype was seen repeatedly, ten times or more. The gene calls are TRBV5-1 and TRBJ1-2; TRBD1 is a possible D gene (5 bases). V dropped 4 bases and J dropped 4 bases, with 14 bases sitting between them. The CDR3 is made up of 14 amino acids. CDR1 SGHRS and CDR2 YFSETQ come from the germline V gene. In nucleotides, the CDR3 is TGCGCCAGCAGCGGGGACGGGAGTTTCTATGGCTACACCTTC. It translates to CASSGDGSFYGYTF.

This sequence joins TRBV9 and TRBJ2-5, with a weak D call TRBD2 (6 bases). Germline V gene data show CDR1 as SGDLS and CDR2 as YYNGEE. The germline V and J ends were trimmed by 0 bases and 4 bases, with 25 bases remaining between them. This CDR3 has 19 residues. CDR3 DNA sequence: TGTGCCAGCAGCGTAGTTGGTGAAGCGTCTTCGCGGGAAGGAGAGACCCAGTACTTC. It specifies CASSVVGEASSREGETQYF.

This clonotype occurred a few times. The chain links TRBV20-1 to TRBJ2-1; D might be TRBD1 (5 bases). The germline CDR1 and CDR2 sequences are DFQATT and SNEGSKA (reference sequence). Trimming removed 2 bases from V and 0 bases from J, with 11 bases in between. The CDR3 loop spans 15 amino acids. The CDR3 DNA sequence: TGCAGTGCTAGAAAGGGGTTGAGCTCCTACAATGAGCAGTTCTTC. It translates to CSARKGLSSYNEQFF.